This T cell receptor (beta chain) was found in a study of response to subunit inactivated influenza vaccine. CDR1 and CDR2 from the germline V gene are SQVTM and ANQGSEA. This CDR3 spans 14 amino acids. V lost 4 bases and J lost 0, with 11 bases in between. TCRdb reanalysed the RT-PCR reads using MiXCR and keeps one entry per CDR3 protein. The data hold about 500,000 distinct CDR3 sequences, with more than 15% observed a single time. Overall study results and limits: The authors put forward the suggestion that each seasonal influenza vaccination may bring in only a limited number of new T cells.

This clonotype was picked up a small number of times. Its specificity is unknown. The rearrangement links TRBV29-1 to TRBJ2-3, with D perhaps TRBD2 (5 bases). The clonotype comes from a man aged 50 to 69 who received an inactivated influenza vaccine. This sample comprised CD4+ T cells sorted from PBMCs, obtained about 24 months after vaccination. The CDR3 protein is CSVASGISTDTQYF. The CDR3 region has the DNA TGCAGCGTTGCGTCGGGGATAAGCACAGATACGCAGTATTTT.